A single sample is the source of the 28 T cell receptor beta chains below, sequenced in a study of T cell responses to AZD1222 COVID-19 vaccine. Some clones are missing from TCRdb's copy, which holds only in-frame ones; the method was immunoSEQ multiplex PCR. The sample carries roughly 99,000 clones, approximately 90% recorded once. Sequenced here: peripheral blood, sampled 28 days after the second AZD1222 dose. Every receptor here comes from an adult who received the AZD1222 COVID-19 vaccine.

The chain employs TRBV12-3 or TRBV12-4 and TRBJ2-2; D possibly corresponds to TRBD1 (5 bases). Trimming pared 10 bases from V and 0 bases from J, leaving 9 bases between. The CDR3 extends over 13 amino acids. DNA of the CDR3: TGTGCCACTAGGACACCGAACACCGGGGAGCTGTTTTTT. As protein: CATRTPNTGELFF.

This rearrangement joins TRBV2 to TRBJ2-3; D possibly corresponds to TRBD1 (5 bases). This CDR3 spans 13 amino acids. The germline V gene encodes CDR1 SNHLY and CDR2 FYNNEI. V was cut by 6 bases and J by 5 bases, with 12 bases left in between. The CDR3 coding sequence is TGTGCCAGCAGGATCAGGGAAGGAGATACGCAGTATTTT. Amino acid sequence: CASRIREGDTQYF.

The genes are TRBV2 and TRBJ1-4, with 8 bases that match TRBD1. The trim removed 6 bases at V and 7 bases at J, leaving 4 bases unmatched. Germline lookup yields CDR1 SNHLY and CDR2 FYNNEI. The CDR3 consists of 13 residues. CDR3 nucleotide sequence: TGTGCCAGCAGGGGACAGGCATCTGAAAAACTGTTTTTT. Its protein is CASRGQASEKLFF.

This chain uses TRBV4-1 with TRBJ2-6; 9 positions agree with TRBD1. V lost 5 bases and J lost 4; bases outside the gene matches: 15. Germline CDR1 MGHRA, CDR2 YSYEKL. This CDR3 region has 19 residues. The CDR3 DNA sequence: TGCGCCAGCAGCACCAATATGGACAGGGGCTGGGCAGGGGCCAACGTCCTGACTTTC. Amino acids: CASSTNMDRGWAGANVLTF.

Here the CDR3 reads CASSLIPLAAETQYF. The CDR3 bases are TGTGCCAGCAGCTTAATTCCACTAGCGGCGGAGACCCAGTACTTC. The chain combines TRBV7-8 with TRBJ2-5, with 8 bases that match TRBD2. V shed 2 bases, J shed 5 bases, and the junction held 7 bases outside the gene matches. This CDR3 has 15 amino acids. The germline V gene encodes CDR1 SGHVS and CDR2 FQNEAQ.

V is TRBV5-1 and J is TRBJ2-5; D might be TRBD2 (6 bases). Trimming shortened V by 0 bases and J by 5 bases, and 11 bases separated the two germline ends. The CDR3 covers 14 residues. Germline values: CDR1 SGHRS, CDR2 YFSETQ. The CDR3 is CASSLAGERETQYF. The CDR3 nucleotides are TGCGCCAGCAGCTTGGCGGGAGAACGGGAGACCCAGTACTTC.

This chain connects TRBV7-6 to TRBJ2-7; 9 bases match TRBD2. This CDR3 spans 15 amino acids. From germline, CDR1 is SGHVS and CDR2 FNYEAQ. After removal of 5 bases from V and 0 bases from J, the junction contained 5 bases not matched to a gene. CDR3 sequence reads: CASSAAGGSSYEQYF. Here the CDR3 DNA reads TGTGCCAGCAGCGCCGCGGGGGGGAGCTCCTACGAGCAGTACTTC.

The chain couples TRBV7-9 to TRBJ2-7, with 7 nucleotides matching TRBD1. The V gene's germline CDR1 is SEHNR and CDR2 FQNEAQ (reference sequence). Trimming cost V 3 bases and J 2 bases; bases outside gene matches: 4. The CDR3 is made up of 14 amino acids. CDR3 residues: CASSFGTAAYEQYF. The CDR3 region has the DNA TGTGCCAGCAGCTTCGGGACAGCAGCCTACGAGCAGTACTTC.

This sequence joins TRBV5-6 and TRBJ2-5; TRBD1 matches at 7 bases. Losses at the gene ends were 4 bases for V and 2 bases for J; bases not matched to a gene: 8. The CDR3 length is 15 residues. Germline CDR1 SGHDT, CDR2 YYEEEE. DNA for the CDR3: TGTGCCAGCAGCCTAATACAGGGGTCTCAAGAGACCCAGTACTTC. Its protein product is CASSLIQGSQETQYF.

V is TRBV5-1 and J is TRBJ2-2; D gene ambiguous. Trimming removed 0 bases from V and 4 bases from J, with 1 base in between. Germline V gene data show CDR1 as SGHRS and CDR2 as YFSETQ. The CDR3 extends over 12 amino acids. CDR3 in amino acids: CASSLATGELFF. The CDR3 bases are TGCGCCAGCAGCTTGGCCACCGGGGAGCTGTTTTTT. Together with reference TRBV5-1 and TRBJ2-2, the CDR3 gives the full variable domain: KAGVTQTPRYLIKTRGQQVTLSCSPISGHRSVSWYQQTPGQGLQFLFEYFSETQRNKGNFPGRFSGRQFSNSRSEMNVSTLELGDSALYLCASSLATGELFFGEGSRLTVL.

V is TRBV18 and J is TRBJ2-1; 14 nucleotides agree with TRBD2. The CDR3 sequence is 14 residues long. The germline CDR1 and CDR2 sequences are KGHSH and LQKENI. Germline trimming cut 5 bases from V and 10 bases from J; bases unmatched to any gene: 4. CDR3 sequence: CASSGTSGREEQFF. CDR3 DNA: TGTGCCAGCTCAGGGACTAGCGGGAGAGAGGAGCAGTTCTTC.

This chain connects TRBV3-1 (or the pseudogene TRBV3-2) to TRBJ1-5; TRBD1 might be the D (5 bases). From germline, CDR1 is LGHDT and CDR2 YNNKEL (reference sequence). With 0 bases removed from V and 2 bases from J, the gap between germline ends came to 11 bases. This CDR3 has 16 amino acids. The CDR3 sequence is CASSQDCGGCNQPQHF. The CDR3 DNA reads TGTGCCAGCAGCCAAGATTGCGGGGGGTGCAATCAGCCCCAGCATTTT.

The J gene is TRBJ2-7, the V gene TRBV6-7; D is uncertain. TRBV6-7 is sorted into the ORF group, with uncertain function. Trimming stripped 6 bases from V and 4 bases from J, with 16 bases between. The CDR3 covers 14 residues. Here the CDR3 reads CASRSPRREYEQYF. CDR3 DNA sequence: TGTGCCAGCAGATCCCCGCGGCGCGAGTACGAGCAGTACTTC.

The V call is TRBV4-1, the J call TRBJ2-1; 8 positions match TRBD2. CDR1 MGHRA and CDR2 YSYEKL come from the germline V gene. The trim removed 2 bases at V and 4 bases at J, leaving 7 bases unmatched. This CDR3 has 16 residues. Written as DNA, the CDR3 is TGCGCCAGCAGCCAACCGGGACTAGACCGTTACAATGAGCAGTTCTTC. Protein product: CASSQPGLDRYNEQFF.

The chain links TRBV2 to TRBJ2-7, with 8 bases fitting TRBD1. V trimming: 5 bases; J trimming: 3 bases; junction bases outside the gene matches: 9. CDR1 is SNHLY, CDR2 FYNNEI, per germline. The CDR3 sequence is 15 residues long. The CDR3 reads CASSSEGTGRYEQYF. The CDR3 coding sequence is TGTGCCAGCAGTTCTGAGGGGACAGGCCGCTACGAGCAGTACTTC.

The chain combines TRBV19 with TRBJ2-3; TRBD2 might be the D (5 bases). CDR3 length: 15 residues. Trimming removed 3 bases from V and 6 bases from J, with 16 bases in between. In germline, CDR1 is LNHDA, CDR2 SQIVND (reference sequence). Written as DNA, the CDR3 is TGTGCCAGTAGTATGGGAGAAGTCACAGTGGATACGCAGTATTTT. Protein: CASSMGEVTVDTQYF.

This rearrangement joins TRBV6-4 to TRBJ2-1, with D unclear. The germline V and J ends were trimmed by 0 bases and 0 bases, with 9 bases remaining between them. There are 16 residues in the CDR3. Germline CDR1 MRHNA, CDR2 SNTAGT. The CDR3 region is CASSDSFRNSYNEQFF. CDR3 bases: TGTGCCAGCAGTGACTCCTTTAGGAACTCCTACAATGAGCAGTTCTTC.

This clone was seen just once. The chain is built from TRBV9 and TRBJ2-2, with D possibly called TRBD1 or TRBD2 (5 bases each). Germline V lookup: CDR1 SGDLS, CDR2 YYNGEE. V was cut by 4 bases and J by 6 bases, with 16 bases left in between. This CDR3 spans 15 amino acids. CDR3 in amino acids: CASSLREGTPGELFF. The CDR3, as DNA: TGTGCCAGCAGCCTACGGGAAGGGACGCCCGGGGAGCTGTTTTTT.

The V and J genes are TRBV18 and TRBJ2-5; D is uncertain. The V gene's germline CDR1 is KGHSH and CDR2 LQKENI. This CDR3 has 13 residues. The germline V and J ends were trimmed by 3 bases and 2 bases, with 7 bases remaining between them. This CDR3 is CASSPYQQETQYF. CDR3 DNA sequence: TGTGCCAGCTCACCGTATCAACAAGAGACCCAGTACTTC.

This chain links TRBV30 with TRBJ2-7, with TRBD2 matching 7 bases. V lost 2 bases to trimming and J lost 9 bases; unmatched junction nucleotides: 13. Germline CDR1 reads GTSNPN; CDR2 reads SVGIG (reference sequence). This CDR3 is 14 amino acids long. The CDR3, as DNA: TGTGCCTGGAGTTCTTTGAGGGAGGGCCTAAGGCAGTACTTC. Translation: CAWSSLREGLRQYF. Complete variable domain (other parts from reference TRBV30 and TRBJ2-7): SQTIHQWPATLVQPVGSPLSLECTVEGTSNPNLYWYRQAAGRGLQLLFYSVGIGQISSEVPQNLSASRPQDRQFILSSKKLLLSDSGFYLCAWSSLREGLRQYFGPGTRLTVT.

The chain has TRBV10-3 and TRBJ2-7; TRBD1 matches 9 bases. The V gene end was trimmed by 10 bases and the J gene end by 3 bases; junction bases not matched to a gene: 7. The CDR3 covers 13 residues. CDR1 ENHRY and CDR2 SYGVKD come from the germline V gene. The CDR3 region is CATRQGEGYEQYF. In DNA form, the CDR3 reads TGTGCCACACGACAGGGGGAGGGCTACGAGCAGTACTTC.

The CDR3, as DNA: TGTGCCAGCAGCTTACGCGGGACTAGCGGGATTAGCACAGATACGCAGTATTTT. This translates into CASSLRGTSGISTDTQYF. This rearrangement joins TRBV11-2 to TRBJ2-3; 13 positions agree with TRBD2. The germline gives CDR1 SGHAT, CDR2 FQNNGV. The CDR3 is 18 residues long. V shed 2 bases, J shed 0 bases, and the junction held 5 bases outside the gene matches.

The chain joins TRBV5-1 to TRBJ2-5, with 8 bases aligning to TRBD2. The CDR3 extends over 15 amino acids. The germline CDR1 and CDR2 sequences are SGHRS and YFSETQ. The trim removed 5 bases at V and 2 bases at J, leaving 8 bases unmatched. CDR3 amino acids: CASRFSSGVQETQYF. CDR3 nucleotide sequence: TGCGCCAGCAGGTTTAGTAGCGGGGTACAAGAGACCCAGTACTTC.

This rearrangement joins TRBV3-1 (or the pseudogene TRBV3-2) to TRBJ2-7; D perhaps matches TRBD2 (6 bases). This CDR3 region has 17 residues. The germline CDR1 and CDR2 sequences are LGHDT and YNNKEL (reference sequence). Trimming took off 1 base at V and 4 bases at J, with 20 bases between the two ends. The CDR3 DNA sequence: TGTGCCAGCAGCCAAGTTAAGGCGGGGCCACTCGGGTACGAGCAGTACTTC. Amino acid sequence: CASSQVKAGPLGYEQYF.

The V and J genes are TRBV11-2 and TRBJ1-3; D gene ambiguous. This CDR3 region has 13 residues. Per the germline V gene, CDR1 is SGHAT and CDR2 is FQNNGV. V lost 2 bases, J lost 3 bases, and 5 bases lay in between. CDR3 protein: CASSLPDGNTIYF. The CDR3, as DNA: TGTGCCAGCAGCTTACCCGATGGAAACACCATATATTTT. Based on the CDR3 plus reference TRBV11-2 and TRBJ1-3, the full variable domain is EAGVAQSPRYKIIEKRQSVAFWCNPISGHATLYWYQQILGQGPKLLIQFQNNGVVDDSQLPKDRFSAERLKGVDSTLKIQPAKLEDSAVYLCASSLPDGNTIYFGEGSWLTVV.

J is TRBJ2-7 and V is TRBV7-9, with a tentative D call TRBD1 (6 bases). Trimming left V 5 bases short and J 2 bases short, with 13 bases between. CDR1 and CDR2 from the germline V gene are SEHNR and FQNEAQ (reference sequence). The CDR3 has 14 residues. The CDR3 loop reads CASSLGDRTYEQYF. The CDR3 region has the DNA TGTGCCAGCAGCCTAGGAGACAGGACCTACGAGCAGTACTTC.

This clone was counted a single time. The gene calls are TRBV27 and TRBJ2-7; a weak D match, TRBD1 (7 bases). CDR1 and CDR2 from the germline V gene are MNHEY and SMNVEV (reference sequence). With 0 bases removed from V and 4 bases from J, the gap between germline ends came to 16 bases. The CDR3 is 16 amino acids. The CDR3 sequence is CASSLSLRDSLYEQYF. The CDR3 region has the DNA TGTGCCAGCAGTTTATCTCTGCGGGACAGCCTTTACGAGCAGTACTTC.

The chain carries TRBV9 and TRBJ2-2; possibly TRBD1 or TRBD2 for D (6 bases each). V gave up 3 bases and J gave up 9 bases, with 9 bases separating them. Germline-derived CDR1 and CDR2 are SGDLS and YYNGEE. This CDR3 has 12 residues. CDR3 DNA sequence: TGTGCCAGCAGCGCGGGGGCACGGGAGCTGTTTTTT. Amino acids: CASSAGARELFF.